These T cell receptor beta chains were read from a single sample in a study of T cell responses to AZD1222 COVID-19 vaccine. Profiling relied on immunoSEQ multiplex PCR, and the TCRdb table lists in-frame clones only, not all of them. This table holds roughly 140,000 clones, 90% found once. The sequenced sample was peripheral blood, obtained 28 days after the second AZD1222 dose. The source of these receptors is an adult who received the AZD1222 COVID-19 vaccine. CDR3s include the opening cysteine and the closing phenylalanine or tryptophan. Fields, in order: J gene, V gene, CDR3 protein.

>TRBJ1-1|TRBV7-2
CASSLALGREATEAFF
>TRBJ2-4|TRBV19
CASSIVSTSGSENIQYF
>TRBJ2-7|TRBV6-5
CASSKGTDYEQYF
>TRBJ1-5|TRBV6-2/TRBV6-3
CASSYERSGNSNQPQHF
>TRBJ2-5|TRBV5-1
CASSMDRGSGKETQYF
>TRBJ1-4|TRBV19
CASSHRGSSEKLFF
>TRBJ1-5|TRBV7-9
CASSLNSNQPQHF
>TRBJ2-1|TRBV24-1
CATGDSSYNEQFF
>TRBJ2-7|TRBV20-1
CSASYRTYEQYF
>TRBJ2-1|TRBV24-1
CATSHPPNNEQFF
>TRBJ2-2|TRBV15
CATSSNRGVTGELFF
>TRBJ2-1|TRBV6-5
CASSYPELAGDNEQFF
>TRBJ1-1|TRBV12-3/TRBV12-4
CASSPGPYTEAFF
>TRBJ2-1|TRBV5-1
CASSLSGTSGRATDEQFF
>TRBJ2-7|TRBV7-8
CASSRKSGGPYEQYF
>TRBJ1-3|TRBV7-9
CASSDTGGSGNTIYF
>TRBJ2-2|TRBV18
CASSQLETGELFF
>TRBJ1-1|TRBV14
CASSRQYMNTEAFF
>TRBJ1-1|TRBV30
CAWSIRRENTEAFF
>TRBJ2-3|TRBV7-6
CASRRRTGTRTDTQYF
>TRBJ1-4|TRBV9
CASSVGGTGSNEKLFF
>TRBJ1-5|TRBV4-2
CASSQDRGGIQHF
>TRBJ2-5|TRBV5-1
CASSTTGVGFETQYF
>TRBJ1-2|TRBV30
CAWTGAASGYTF
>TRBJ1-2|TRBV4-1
CASSQDLPGVSYGYTF
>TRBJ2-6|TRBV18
CASSHRGQGGSGANVLTF
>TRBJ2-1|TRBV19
CASSSGTSGVGEQFF
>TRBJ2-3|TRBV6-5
CASNQLAGGGDTQYF
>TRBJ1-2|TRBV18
CASSPGAGDYGYTF
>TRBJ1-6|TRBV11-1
CASSSDRGSPLHF
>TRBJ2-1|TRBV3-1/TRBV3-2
CASSPLSGGNNEQFF